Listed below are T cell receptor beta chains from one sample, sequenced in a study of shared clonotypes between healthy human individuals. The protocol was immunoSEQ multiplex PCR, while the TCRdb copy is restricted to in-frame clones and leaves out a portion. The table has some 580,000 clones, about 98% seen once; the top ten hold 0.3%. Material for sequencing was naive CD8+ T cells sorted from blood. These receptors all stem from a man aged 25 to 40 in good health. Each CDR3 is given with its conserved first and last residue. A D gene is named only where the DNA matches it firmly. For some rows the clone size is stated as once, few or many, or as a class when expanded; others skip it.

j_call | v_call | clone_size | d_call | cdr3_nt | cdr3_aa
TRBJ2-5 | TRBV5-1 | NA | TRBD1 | TGCGCCAGCAGCCAACCCTCGGACAGGGGAGGGGAGACCCAGTACTTC | CASSQPSDRGGETQYF
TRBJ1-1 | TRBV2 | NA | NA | TGTGCCAGTCCCGGGACGGGTCGAGACACTGAAGCTTTCTTT | CASPGTGRDTEAFF
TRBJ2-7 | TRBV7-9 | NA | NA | TGTGCCAGCAGCCCAGCCCCTTACGAGCAGTACTTC | CASSPAPYEQYF
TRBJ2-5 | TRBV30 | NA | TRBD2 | TGTTCTAGCGGGAACCAAGAGACCCAGTACTTC | CSSGNQETQYF
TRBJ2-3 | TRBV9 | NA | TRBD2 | TGTGCCAGCAGCGTTAGCGGGAGTTCGGGAGATACGCAGTATTTT | CASSVSGSSGDTQYF
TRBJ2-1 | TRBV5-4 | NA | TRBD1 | TGTGCCAGCAGCCCACCGGGACAGGGCTTTGATGAGCAGTTCTTC | CASSPPGQGFDEQFF
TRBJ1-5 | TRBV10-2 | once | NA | TGCGCCAGCAGTCTCAACAGGGTCGGTAACAATCAGCCCCAGCATTTT | CASSLNRVGNNQPQHF
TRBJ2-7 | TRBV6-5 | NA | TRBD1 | TGTGCCAGCAGTTATTCCGGGACAGGCGACTCCTACGAGCAGTACTTC | CASSYSGTGDSYEQYF
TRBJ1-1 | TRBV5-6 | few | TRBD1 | TGTGCCAGCAGCTTGTTAGGGGGCACTGAAGCTTTCTTC | CASSLLGGTEAFF
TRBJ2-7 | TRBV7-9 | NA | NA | TGTGCCAGCAGCTCTGGGGGTCGACTCGGGCCAAGCTCCTACGAGCAGTACTTC | CASSSGGRLGPSSYEQYF
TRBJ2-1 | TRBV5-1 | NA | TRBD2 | TGCGCCAGCAGCTTGGGGACTAGCGGGAGGGCGGATGAGCAGTTCTTC | CASSLGTSGRADEQFF
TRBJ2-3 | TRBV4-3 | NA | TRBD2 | TGCGCCAGCAGCCAAGATCGTGGGACTAGCGGGAACGGGGATACGCAGTATTTT | CASSQDRGTSGNGDTQYF
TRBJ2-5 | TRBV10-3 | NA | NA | TGTGCCATCAGCCCCGCAATGAGAGAGACCCAGTACTTC | CAISPAMRETQYF
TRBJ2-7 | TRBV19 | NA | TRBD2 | TGTGCCAGTAGTATTAGCGGGCGCCACGACGAGCAGTACTTC | CASSISGRHDEQYF
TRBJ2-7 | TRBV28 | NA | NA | TGTGCCAGCAGGGGGCCCGCCTACGAGCAGTACTTC | CASRGPAYEQYF
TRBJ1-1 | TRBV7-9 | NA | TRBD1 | TGTGCCAGCAGCGCAACCGGACAGGGTACGGAAGCTTTCTTT | CASSATGQGTEAFF
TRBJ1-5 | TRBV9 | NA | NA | TGTGCCAGCAGCGTAGAAGAGGACCAGCCCCAGCATTTT | CASSVEEDQPQHF
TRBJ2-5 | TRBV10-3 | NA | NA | TGTGCCATCAGTGATTACGGTCTCCAAGAGACCCAGTACTTC | CAISDYGLQETQYF
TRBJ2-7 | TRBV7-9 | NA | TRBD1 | TGTGCCAGCGGTCAGGGGGCCTACGAGCAGTACTTC | CASGQGAYEQYF
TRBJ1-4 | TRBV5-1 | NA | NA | TGCGCCAGCAGGGACAGCCATGAAAAACTGTTTTTT | CASRDSHEKLFF
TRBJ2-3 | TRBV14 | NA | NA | TGTGCCAGCAGCCGGAATCCAACAGAGTACACAGATACGCAGTATTTT | CASSRNPTEYTDTQYF
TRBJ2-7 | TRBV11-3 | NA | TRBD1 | TGTGCCAGCAGCCGTATGGACAGGCCCTACGAGCAGTACTTC | CASSRMDRPYEQYF
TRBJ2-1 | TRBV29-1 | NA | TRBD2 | TGCAGCGTCGAAGGGGTGCGGGAGTGGTCCTACAATGAGCAGTTCTTC | CSVEGVREWSYNEQFF
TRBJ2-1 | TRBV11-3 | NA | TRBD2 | TGTGCCAGCAGCCCGGGACTAGCCGGGGATGAGCAGTTCTTC | CASSPGLAGDEQFF
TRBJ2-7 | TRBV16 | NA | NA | TGTGCCAGCAGCCACCGGACGGGGCTTTACGACGAGCAGTACTTC | CASSHRTGLYDEQYF
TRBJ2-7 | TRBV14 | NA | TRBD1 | TGTGCCAGCAGCCAAACAATGACAGGGGTAAGCGAGCAGTACTTC | CASSQTMTGVSEQYF
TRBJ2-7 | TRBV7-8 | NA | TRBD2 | TGTGCCAGCAGTTTAATAGGTCTAGCGGGCTACGAGCAGTACTTC | CASSLIGLAGYEQYF
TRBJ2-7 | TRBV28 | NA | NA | TGTGCCAGCAAACCACCCGGGGTTAGTTCCTACGAGCAGTACTTC | CASKPPGVSSYEQYF
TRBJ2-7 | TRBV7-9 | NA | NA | TGTGCCAGCAGCTTAGTAGCGATCCCCTACGAGCAGTACTTC | CASSLVAIPYEQYF
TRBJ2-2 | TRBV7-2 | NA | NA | TGTGCCAGCAGCTTAGTGCTCGGTCCGAGTACCGGGGAGCTGTTTTTT | CASSLVLGPSTGELFF
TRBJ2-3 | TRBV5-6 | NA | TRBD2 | TGTGCCAGCAGCCTGGGAGGGACCGGGACTCCCTCAGGAACGCAGTATTTT | CASSLGGTGTPSGTQYF
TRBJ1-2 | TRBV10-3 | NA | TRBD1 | TGTGCCATCAGGCCGGGACAGGGGGCCAGCACCTTC | CAIRPGQGASTF
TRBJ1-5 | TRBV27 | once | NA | TGTGCCAGCAGTTTATGGCCAGCGAGCAATCAGCCCCAGCATTTT | CASSLWPASNQPQHF
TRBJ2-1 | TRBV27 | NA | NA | TGTGCCAGCAGTTTACCTGGATACAACAATGAGCAGTTCTTC | CASSLPGYNNEQFF
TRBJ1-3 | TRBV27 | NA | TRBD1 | TGTGCCAGCAAACAGGGGGCCTTCTCTGGAAACACCATATATTTT | CASKQGAFSGNTIYF
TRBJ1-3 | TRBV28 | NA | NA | TGTGCCAGCAGTTTTCCGGGGGTGGTTGGAAACACCATATATTTT | CASSFPGVVGNTIYF
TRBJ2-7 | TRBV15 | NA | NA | TGTGCCACCAGCAGAGATCTGAGTTACGAGCAGTACTTC | CATSRDLSYEQYF
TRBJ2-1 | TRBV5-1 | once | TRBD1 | TGCGCCAGCAGCTTGGCCACCACCGGACAGGCTGTTGAGCAGTTCTTC | CASSLATTGQAVEQFF
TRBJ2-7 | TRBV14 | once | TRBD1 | TGTGCCAGCAGCTCTGGCTGGACAGGGCAATCCTACGAGCAGTACTTC | CASSSGWTGQSYEQYF
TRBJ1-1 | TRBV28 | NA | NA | TGTGCCAGCAGTTTACGTGTGGTGGGAGATTCGAACACTGAAGCTTTCTTT | CASSLRVVGDSNTEAFF
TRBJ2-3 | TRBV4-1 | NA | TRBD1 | TGCGCCAGCAGCCAGCAGGGGGGCACAGATACGCAGTATTTT | CASSQQGGTDTQYF
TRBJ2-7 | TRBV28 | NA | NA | TGTGCCAGCAGCACATGGCACGAGCAGTACTTC | CASSTWHEQYF
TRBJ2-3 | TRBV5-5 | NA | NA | TGTGCCAGCAGCATGTACTTCTTTAGCACAGATACGCAGTATTTT | CASSMYFFSTDTQYF